Only a few counts were recorded for the clone carrying this TCR beta chain. The data originate from a study of T cells in Graves' hyperthyroidism and ophthalmopathy. There were TCR beta CDR3 regions amplified from RNA transcripts. The TCR CDR3 first-round RT-PCR relied on the HTBI primer set. Each CDR3 protein gets one entry after TCRdb re-called the multiplex PCR reads with MiXCR. The data show under 600,000 distinct CDR3 sequences, about a sixth seen once. V was pared by 5 bases and J by 5 bases, with 12 bases between. Germline V gene lookup returns CDR1 MNHNS and CDR2 SASEGT. This CDR3 has 13 amino acids.

The sequencing sample was made of blood. The TCR sequence derives from a woman between 40 and 50 years old with Graves' ophthalmopathy. This chain uses TRBV6-1 with TRBJ1-2; a weak D match, TRBD1 (6 bases). The CDR3 region is CASSFRQEYGYTF. For the CDR3, the DNA is TGTGCCAGCAGTTTCCGACAGGAATATGGCTACACCTTC.